Shown below are 30 T cell receptor beta chains from a single sample sequenced in a study of yellow fever vaccine responses in identical twins (dated by TCRdb to the late 2010s). The library was built by means of RT-PCR. Sequencer: Illumina HiSeq 2500. TCRdb trimmed the raw reads at Q25, called clones with MiXCR and kept productive beta chains. Rows with a matching CDR3 protein are joined into one entry that keeps the most common DNA and genes. This sample holds 4,000 to 6,000 distinct CDR3 sequences; approximately 89% were observed only once. Approximately 2.1% of the sample is held by the ten biggest clonotypes. Sequencing used T cells from blood (PBMCs), unsorted or a sorted subset (not recorded which), obtained before or after yellow fever vaccination (not recorded which). The origin of the receptors is a woman between 18 and 30 years old who received the yellow fever vaccine. Donor details come from another sample of the same person, matched by shared clones.

The chain combines TRBV11-3 with TRBJ2-7; TRBD2 matches at 8 bases. The germline V gene has CDR1 SGHNT and CDR2 YENEEA. Trimming cost V 5 bases and J 9 bases; bases outside gene matches: 12. The CDR3 is made up of 14 amino acids. Written as DNA, the CDR3 is TGTGCCAGCAGCCTTGAGCGGGAGCTGGGTTGGCAGTACTTC. It codes for CASSLERELGWQYF.

This rearrangement joins TRBV28 to TRBJ2-1, with 9 positions matching TRBD1. Losses at the gene ends were 3 bases for V and 3 bases for J; bases not matched to a gene: 3. The CDR3 sequence is 15 residues long. The germline V gene encodes CDR1 MDHEN and CDR2 SYDVKM. CDR3 in amino acids: CASSLDRGYYNEQFF. CDR3 nucleotide sequence: TGTGCCAGCAGTTTGGACAGGGGCTACTACAATGAGCAGTTCTTC.

This clonotype has just one count. The J gene is TRBJ2-7, the V gene TRBV11-2, with D uncertain. This CDR3 is 15 amino acids long. V lost 0 bases and J lost 4, with 13 bases in between. The germline gives CDR1 SGHAT, CDR2 FQNNGV. CDR3 amino acids: CASSLDPFPNYEQYF. In nucleotides, the CDR3 is TGTGCCAGCAGCTTAGATCCTTTCCCTAATTACGAGCAGTACTTC.

The chain combines TRBV11-3 with TRBJ2-3; D gene ambiguous. CDR3 length: 16 amino acids. CDR1 and CDR2 (germline): SGHNT, YENEEA. V was cut by 5 bases and J by 0 bases, with 15 bases left in between. In nucleotides, the CDR3 is TGTGCCAGCAGCCAGCCGCGCCACACTAGCACAGATACGCAGTATTTT. Residues: CASSQPRHTSTDTQYF.

A single count supports this clonotype. This chain uses TRBV11-3 with TRBJ2-2; the D gene is possibly TRBD2 (6 bases). Germline loops: CDR1 SGHNT, CDR2 YENEEA. Deletions cut 2 bases from V and 5 bases from J, with 12 bases between. The CDR3 is made up of 15 amino acids. CDR3 bases: TGTGCCAGCAGCTTACCGGGAGAAGGAACCGGGGAGCTGTTTTTT. Its translation is CASSLPGEGTGELFF. Supplemented by reference TRBV11-3 and TRBJ2-2, the full variable domain reads EAGVVQSPRYKIIEKKQPVAFWCNPISGHNTLYWYLQNLGQGPELLIRYENEEAVDDSQLPKDRFSAERLKGVDSTLKIQPAELGDSAVYLCASSLPGEGTGELFFGEGSRLTVL.

The chain recombines TRBV18 with TRBJ1-1, with a possible D match to TRBD1 (6 bases). The CDR3 covers 14 residues. Germline CDR1 and CDR2: KGHSH and LQKENI. The V gene lost 0 bases and the J gene lost 4 bases, with 9 bases spanning the gap. The CDR3 protein is CASSPPTGPTEAFF. The CDR3 DNA follows: TGTGCCAGCTCACCACCTACAGGGCCCACTGAAGCTTTCTTT.

The chain uses TRBV29-1 and TRBJ1-1, with 9 nucleotides matching TRBD1. V lost 6 bases to trimming and J lost 6 bases; unmatched junction nucleotides: 11. The CDR3 has 14 amino acids. CDR1 and CDR2 (germline): SQVTM, ANQGSEA. CDR3 region: CSVTTTDRGPEAFF. CDR3 nucleotide sequence: TGCAGCGTGACGACGACGGACAGGGGCCCTGAAGCTTTCTTT.

The V and J genes are TRBV10-3 and TRBJ1-2; TRBD1 agrees at 8 bases. The CDR3 runs to 17 residues. The J segment lost 4 bases and the V segment lost 2 bases, leaving 12 bases of the junction unmatched. Germline-derived CDR1 and CDR2 are ENHRY and SYGVKD. CDR3 loop: CAISEAPGTGIIYGYTF. In DNA form, the CDR3 reads TGTGCCATCAGTGAGGCACCTGGGACAGGTATTATCTATGGCTACACCTTC.

This chain joins TRBV4-1 and TRBJ2-1; D ambiguous. Germline V gene sequence: CDR1 MGHRA, CDR2 YSYEKL. V lost 1 base to trimming and J lost 2 bases, with 9 bases between them. This CDR3 has 15 amino acids. The CDR3 region is CASSQVFLTYNEQFF. In DNA, the CDR3 is TGCGCCAGCAGCCAAGTTTTTCTTACCTACAATGAGCAGTTCTTC.

This clonotype came up once. The V call is TRBV11-1, the J call TRBJ2-1; 10 bases agree with TRBD1. V lost 1 base, J lost 10 bases, and 10 bases stayed unmatched. CDR3 length equals 16 residues. The germline gives CDR1 SGHAT, CDR2 FQDESV (reference sequence). CDR3 amino acids: CASSLVGTGAPGEQFF. The CDR3 DNA sequence: TGTGCCAGCAGCTTAGTCGGGACAGGGGCCCCCGGGGAGCAGTTCTTC.

The chain combines TRBV5-1 with TRBJ2-1; TRBD2 matches at 11 bases. The CDR3 contains 15 residues. Germline-derived CDR1 and CDR2 are SGHRS and YFSETQ. J was trimmed by 10 bases and V by 3 bases; bases with no gene match: 9. The chain's CDR3 is CASSSGLADVMEQFF. The CDR3 nucleotides are TGCGCCAGCAGCTCGGGACTAGCGGATGTCATGGAGCAGTTCTTC.

The chain combines TRBV5-1 with TRBJ2-2, with D tentatively TRBD1 (5 bases). V was cut by 5 bases and J by 1 base, with 9 bases left in between. The CDR3 covers 14 residues. Germline loops: CDR1 SGHRS, CDR2 YFSETQ. The CDR3, as DNA: TGCGCCAGCAGTTCTGACAGGAACACCGGGGAGCTGTTTTTT. This sequence encodes CASSSDRNTGELFF.

This chain links TRBV4-2 with TRBJ2-7, with D tentatively TRBD2 (7 bases). The length of the CDR3 is 15 residues. Per germline, CDR1 LGHNA and CDR2 YNFKEQ. Trimming took 0 bases from V and 3 from J, leaving 12 bases between them. The CDR3 protein is CASSQDRGAYYEQYF. In DNA form, the CDR3 reads TGTGCCAGCAGCCAAGATCGGGGGGCATACTACGAGCAGTACTTC.

This clonotype was recorded once. The rearrangement joins TRBV19 to TRBJ2-7, with D possibly being TRBD1 (7 bases). Germline lookup yields CDR1 LNHDA and CDR2 SQIVND (reference sequence). V shed 10 bases and J shed 2 bases, with 12 bases lying between them. The CDR3 extends over 12 amino acids. The CDR3 sequence: CATEGQPYEQYF. Written as DNA, the CDR3 is TGTGCCACGGAGGGACAGCCCTACGAGCAGTACTTC.

The V call is TRBV11-3, the J call TRBJ2-7; 12 bases line up with TRBD2. The CDR3 totals 16 residues. Germline V gives CDR1 SGHNT, CDR2 YENEEA. V lost 4 bases to trimming and J lost 4 bases; unmatched junction nucleotides: 8. The CDR3 reads CASSSETSGRLYEQYF. The DNA of the CDR3 is TGTGCCAGCAGCTCGGAAACTAGCGGGAGGTTGTACGAGCAGTACTTC.

The chain joins TRBV6-2 or TRBV6-3 to TRBJ2-2; no firm D call. The CDR3 runs 15 residues. V lost 0 bases, J lost 2 bases, and 7 bases lay in between. Germline V gene data show CDR1 as MNHEY and CDR2 as SVGEGT. The CDR3 coding sequence is TGTGCCAGCAGTTACTCGAGCTTAAACACCGGGGAGCTGTTTTTT. Translating it yields CASSYSSLNTGELFF.

The chain employs TRBV2 and TRBJ1-6; D possibly corresponds to TRBD1 (6 bases). The CDR3 totals 14 residues. The V end was cut by 10 bases, the J end by 7 bases, with 17 bases between. CDR1 SNHLY and CDR2 FYNNEI come from the germline V gene. The CDR3 region is CATSDRSGNSPLHF. In DNA, the CDR3 is TGTGCCACCTCGGACAGAAGTGGAAATTCACCCCTCCACTTT.

This clonotype has more than one count but fewer than ten. The gene calls are TRBV29-1 and TRBJ2-1; 7 positions match TRBD1. Unmatched junction bases numbered 5, after V lost 4 bases and J lost 5 bases. The CDR3 spans 13 residues. Germline CDR1 is SQVTM and CDR2 is ANQGSEA. The CDR3 reads CSVALGQHNEQFF. CDR3 coding DNA: TGCAGCGTTGCGCTGGGACAGCACAATGAGCAGTTCTTC.

The rearrangement uses TRBV11-2 and TRBJ2-1; 8 bases are a match to TRBD2. The CDR3 runs 16 residues. Trimming cost V 1 base and J 8 bases; bases outside gene matches: 10. The V gene's germline CDR1 is SGHAT and CDR2 FQNNGV. CDR3 DNA: TGTGCCAGCAGCTTAGGCATCGGGAGGGCTCTCTATGAGCAGTTCTTC. It specifies CASSLGIGRALYEQFF.

The chain combines TRBV11-2 with TRBJ2-5; D tentatively fits TRBD1 or TRBD2 (5 bases each). This CDR3 is built from 15 residues. Trimming took 0 bases from V and 5 from J, leaving 13 bases between them. Germline-derived CDR1 and CDR2 are SGHAT and FQNNGV. The CDR3 nucleotides read TGTGCCAGCAGCTTAGAGCCGGGGCGGCGGGAGACCCAGTACTTC. Translation gives CASSLEPGRRETQYF. The entire variable domain, with the rest obtained from reference TRBV11-2 and TRBJ2-5, is as follows: EAGVAQSPRYKIIEKRQSVAFWCNPISGHATLYWYQQILGQGPKLLIQFQNNGVVDDSQLPKDRFSAERLKGVDSTLKIQPAKLEDSAVYLCASSLEPGRRETQYFGPGTRLLVL.

In its sample, this clonotype was seen once. The chain couples TRBV20-1 to TRBJ2-1; 8 nucleotides line up with TRBD2. Trimming removed 4 bases from V and 7 bases from J; junction bases left unmatched: 9. Germline assignment: CDR1 DFQATT and CDR2 SNEGSKA (reference sequence). This CDR3 contains 14 residues. As DNA, the CDR3 is TGCAGTGCTATGATTAGCGGGATAGAGAATGAGCAGTTCTTC. Translating it yields CSAMISGIENEQFF.

This chain uses TRBV25-1 with TRBJ2-5; D is uncertain. V was clipped by 3 bases and J by 0 bases, with 5 bases between them. This CDR3 contains 13 residues. Germline V gene lookup returns CDR1 MGHDK and CDR2 SYGVNS. The CDR3 DNA follows: TGTGCCAGCAGTGAGAGACACCAAGAGACCCAGTACTTC. Protein sequence: CASSERHQETQYF.

The chain joins TRBV19 to TRBJ2-3, with 9 bases that match TRBD1. CDR1 LNHDA and CDR2 SQIVND come from the germline V gene (reference sequence). The CDR3 extends over 14 amino acids. The V gene end was trimmed by 6 bases and the J gene end by 6 bases; junction bases not matched to a gene: 7. This chain's CDR3 is CASRLDRGGDTQYF. CDR3 nucleotides: TGTGCCAGTAGGTTGGACAGGGGTGGCGATACGCAGTATTTT. Full variable domain (remainder filled in from reference TRBV19 and TRBJ2-3): DGGITQSPKYLFRKEGQNVTLSCEQNLNHDAMYWYRQDPGQGLRLIYYSQIVNDFQKGDIAEGYSVSREKKESFPLTVTSAQKNPTAFYLCASRLDRGGDTQYFGPGTRLTVL.

This clonotype has just a few counts. This chain joins TRBV10-1 and TRBJ2-7; D not resolved. Per the germline V gene, CDR1 is WNHNN and CDR2 is SYGVQD (reference sequence). V was clipped by 3 bases and J by 3 bases, with 9 bases between them. This CDR3 is built from 13 residues. This CDR3 reads CASSDGELYEQYF. In DNA form, the CDR3 reads TGCGCCAGCAGTGATGGGGAACTCTACGAGCAGTACTTC.

This clonotype was seen just once. J is TRBJ1-5 and V is TRBV3-1; D not resolved. The CDR3 length is 15 residues. The V end was cut by 2 bases, the J end by 2 bases, with 10 bases between. The germline gives CDR1 LGHDT, CDR2 YNNKEL (reference sequence). The CDR3 is CASSQSDIGNQPQHF. DNA for the CDR3: TGTGCCAGCAGCCAATCAGACATTGGCAATCAGCCCCAGCATTTT.

The chain couples TRBV14 to TRBJ2-3; TRBD1 might be the D (6 bases). Germline lookup yields CDR1 SGHDN and CDR2 FVKESK. V lost 6 bases to trimming and J lost 0 bases, with 13 bases between them. CDR3 size: 15 residues. The chain's CDR3 is CASRTTGSSTDTQYF. The CDR3 region has the DNA TGTGCCAGCAGAACAACAGGGTCTAGCACAGATACGCAGTATTTT.

In DNA form, the CDR3 reads TGTGCCAGCAGCTTAGCGCTTGGGACTAGGGGATTGGATGAGCAGTTCTTC. This codes for CASSLALGTRGLDEQFF. V usage is TRBV11-1 and J usage is TRBJ2-1, with TRBD2 matching 8 bases. Germline V gene sequence: CDR1 SGHAT, CDR2 FQDESV (reference sequence). With 0 bases clipped from V and 8 bases from J, the junction kept 12 bases outside the gene matches. The CDR3 contains 17 residues.

The chain employs TRBV4-3 and TRBJ2-1, with TRBD1 matching 10 bases. The CDR3 consists of 15 residues. Germline V gives CDR1 LGHNA, CDR2 YSLEER. The ends lost 1 base at V and 3 bases at J; junction bases unmatched: 0. The CDR3 here is CASSQGTGGYNEQFF. CDR3 DNA: TGCGCCAGCAGCCAAGGGACAGGGGGCTACAATGAGCAGTTCTTC.

The gene calls are TRBV20-1 and TRBJ1-5; no firm D call. V lost 3 bases to trimming and J lost 5 bases, with 11 bases between them. CDR3 length: 13 amino acids. Germline CDR1 DFQATT, CDR2 SNEGSKA (reference sequence). The CDR3 here is CSASAESDQPQHF. The CDR3, as DNA: TGCAGTGCTAGTGCGGAATCTGATCAGCCCCAGCATTTT.

The V call is TRBV10-3, the J call TRBJ1-5; possible D gene TRBD1, 5 bases. The CDR3 totals 12 residues. V was trimmed by 8 bases and J by 5 bases, leaving 10 bases between them. Looked up from germline, CDR1 is ENHRY and CDR2 is SYGVKD. CDR3 nucleotides: TGTGCCATCGGTCTAGGGGATCAGCCCCAGCATTTT. Its translation is CAIGLGDQPQHF.